A selection of T cell receptor beta chains follows, all from one sample in a study of blood T cell repertoires in COVID-19. Sequenced by immunoSEQ multiplex PCR; TCRdb stores in-frame clones only, minus some. This sample has about 300,000 clones, with 70% to 90% found just once. Sample: PBMCs or T cells enriched from blood (not recorded which). These receptors came from a woman in her late teens or twenties who had recovered from COVID-19. Both conserved end residues are part of each CDR3. The order of the fields is V gene, clone size, D gene, J gene, CDR3 protein, CDR3 DNA. The D gene is left open where the match is weak. Size values are once, few and many counts, or a class for expanded clones, and some rows have none.

>TRBV18|once|TRBD1|TRBJ2-1
CASSPLQGEYNEQFF
TGTGCCAGCTCACCACTCCAGGGGGAGTACAATGAGCAGTTCTTC
>TRBV28|NA|TRBD2|TRBJ2-1
CASSLWAGVIRSYNEQFF
TGTGCCAGCAGTTTATGGGCGGGAGTGATAAGGTCCTACAATGAGCAGTTCTTC
>TRBV30|NA|NA|TRBJ2-7
CAWSVRRSSYEQYF
TGTGCCTGGAGTGTACGGCGGTCCTCCTACGAGCAGTACTTC
>TRBV15|once|TRBD1|TRBJ1-3
CATSRDWTGSSGNTIYF
TGTGCCACCAGCAGAGATTGGACAGGAAGCTCTGGAAACACCATATATTTT
>TRBV27|NA|NA|TRBJ1-5
CASSFSGNQPQHF
TGTGCCAGCAGTTTTTCGGGAAATCAGCCCCAGCATTTT
>TRBV12-3/TRBV12-4|NA|NA|TRBJ1-1
CASSSGLEAFF
TGTGCCAGCAGTTCAGGTCTCGAAGCTTTCTTT
>TRBV11-2|few|NA|TRBJ2-7
CASSLIRSWGRSSYEQYF
TGTGCCAGCAGCTTAATCAGGTCGTGGGGCCGGAGCTCCTACGAGCAGTACTTC
>TRBV5-6|NA|TRBD1|TRBJ1-4
CASSTSGGSSEKLFF
TGTGCCAGCAGCACCTCAGGGGGCTCGTCTGAAAAACTGTTTTTT
>TRBV6-5|NA|NA|TRBJ1-2
CASSYGASYGYTF
TGTGCCAGCAGTTACGGAGCCTCCTATGGCTACACCTTC
>TRBV5-1|NA|TRBD2|TRBJ2-5
CASSLGTREETQYF
TGCGCCAGCAGCTTGGGGACTAGGGAAGAGACCCAGTACTTC
>TRBV7-8|NA|TRBD1|TRBJ1-1
CASSPGQTFPREAFF
TGTGCCAGCAGCCCGGGACAGACCTTCCCAAGGGAAGCTTTCTTT
>TRBV2|NA|NA|TRBJ1-5
CASSEGGAQNSNQPQHF
TGTGCCAGCAGTGAAGGGGGCGCTCAGAATAGCAATCAGCCCCAGCATTTT
>TRBV9|NA|TRBD1|TRBJ1-4
CASSRQGGVDEKLFF
TGTGCCAGCAGCCGACAGGGGGGCGTGGATGAAAAACTGTTTTTT
>TRBV5-6|NA|TRBD1|TRBJ1-2
CASSLGPGTGGFGYTF
TGTGCCAGCAGCTTGGGGCCCGGGACAGGGGGCTTTGGCTACACCTTC
>TRBV5-1|NA|NA|TRBJ1-2
CASSLGAGPNYGYTF
TGCGCCAGCAGCCTGGGAGCTGGGCCTAACTATGGCTACACCTTC
>TRBV4-1|NA|NA|TRBJ1-5
CASSQDFPSRQSNQPQHF
TGCGCCAGCAGCCAAGATTTCCCTTCCAGACAAAGCAATCAGCCCCAGCATTTT
>TRBV2|NA|TRBD1|TRBJ2-1
CASSGQDRVIEQFF
TGTGCCAGCTCGGGACAGGACCGTGTCATTGAGCAGTTCTTC
>TRBV19|NA|TRBD2|TRBJ2-1
CASSIYRTSGVDEQFF
TGTGCCAGTAGTATATATCGGACTAGCGGCGTCGATGAGCAGTTCTTC
>TRBV30|few|NA|TRBJ1-4
CAWSVAEKLFF
TGTGCCTGGAGTGTAGCTGAAAAACTGTTTTTT
>TRBV7-3|NA|TRBD2|TRBJ2-7
CASSRSGGTYEQYF
TGTGCCAGCTCTCGAAGCGGGGGGACCTACGAGCAGTACTTC
>TRBV30|NA|TRBD1|TRBJ2-6
CAWRGPNPPTGSGANVLTF
TGTGCCTGGAGAGGACCAAACCCCCCGACAGGGTCTGGGGCCAACGTCCTGACTTTC
>TRBV7-9|NA|TRBD2|TRBJ2-1
CASSQPTSGSYNEQFF
TGTGCCAGCAGCCAACCGACTAGCGGGAGTTACAATGAGCAGTTCTTC
>TRBV28|NA|NA|TRBJ2-7
CASRRNYEQYF
TGTGCCAGCAGGCGCAACTACGAGCAGTACTTC
>TRBV7-3|NA|TRBD2|TRBJ2-5
CASSLGLAVEETQYF
TGTGCCAGCAGCCTGGGACTAGCGGTTGAAGAGACCCAGTACTTC
>TRBV30|NA|TRBD1|TRBJ1-2
CAWSVLGTGAGGYTF
TGTGCCTGGAGTGTACTCGGGACAGGGGCTGGGGGCTACACCTTC
>TRBV6-1|NA|TRBD2|TRBJ2-1
CASSETGLAGSYNEQFF
TGTGCCAGCAGTGAAACGGGACTAGCGGGCTCCTACAATGAGCAGTTCTTC
>TRBV3-1/TRBV3-2|NA|TRBD1|TRBJ1-2
CASSLMTGLRGYTF
TGTGCCAGCAGCCTTATGACAGGGCTCCGGGGCTACACCTTC
>TRBV7-6|NA|NA|TRBJ2-7
CASSLAPHRANSYEQYF
TGTGCCAGCAGCTTAGCGCCCCACAGGGCTAACTCCTACGAGCAGTACTTC
>TRBV18|few|NA|TRBJ2-7
CASSPSLEYEQYF
TGTGCCAGCTCACCATCCTTGGAGTACGAGCAGTACTTC
>TRBV5-1|NA|TRBD2|TRBJ2-3
CASSGGTSGVAPTDTQYF
TGCGCCAGCAGCGGGGGGACTAGCGGGGTGGCGCCCACAGATACGCAGTATTTT
>TRBV18|NA|NA|TRBJ2-3
CASSPPARGGADTQYF
TGTGCCAGCTCACCACCTGCCAGGGGAGGGGCAGATACGCAGTATTTT
>TRBV11-3|NA|TRBD2|TRBJ2-1
CASSLGSGINYNEQFF
TGTGCCAGCAGCTTAGGTAGCGGGATTAATTACAATGAGCAGTTCTTC
>TRBV19|NA|TRBD1|TRBJ2-2
CASKEVRGKTGELFF
TGTGCCAGTAAAGAGGTCAGGGGGAAAACCGGGGAGCTGTTTTTT
>TRBV4-1|NA|NA|TRBJ2-3
CASSQDPRDTQYF
TGCGCCAGCAGCCAAGACCCCCGGGATACGCAGTATTTT
>TRBV28|NA|NA|TRBJ1-2
CASSFPPGNSGYTF
TGTGCCAGCAGTTTCCCCCCGGGGAATAGTGGCTACACCTTC
>TRBV2|once|NA|TRBJ1-1
CASSEYGQRTEAFF
TGTGCCAGCAGTGAGTATGGACAGCGGACTGAAGCTTTCTTT
>TRBV30|NA|NA|TRBJ2-1
CAWSGKTRHRRYNEQFF
TGTGCCTGGAGTGGGAAGACCCGGCACAGACGATACAATGAGCAGTTCTTC
>TRBV7-9|NA|TRBD1|TRBJ1-1
CASSRRDRPEAFF
TGTGCCAGCAGCCGTAGGGACAGACCTGAAGCTTTCTTT
>TRBV11-2|NA|NA|TRBJ2-1
CASSLTVITYNEQFF
TGTGCCAGCAGCTTAACGGTAATTACCTACAATGAGCAGTTCTTC
>TRBV3-1/TRBV3-2|NA|TRBD2|TRBJ2-5
CASSQLLAGEETQYF
TGTGCCAGCAGCCAACTACTAGCGGGGGAAGAGACCCAGTACTTC
>TRBV10-2|NA|TRBD1|TRBJ1-2
CASRSPGGGYGYTF
TGCGCCAGCAGGTCCCCAGGGGGCGGCTATGGCTACACCTTC
>TRBV19|NA|NA|TRBJ1-1
CASSIVLDTEAFF
TGTGCCAGTAGTATTGTCTTAGACACTGAAGCTTTCTTT
>TRBV9|NA|NA|TRBJ2-2
CASSVESLRGKVFGELFF
TGTGCCAGCAGCGTAGAATCTCTTCGGGGGAAAGTCTTTGGGGAGCTGTTTTTT